This TCR beta chain stems from a study of blood T cell repertoires in COVID-19. About the study: T cells, B-cell-depleted T cells, or PBMCs supplied cDNA or gDNA.

Per the original methods: Estimated nucleated cell counts came from reference gene primer amplification. Profiling relied on immunoSEQ multiplex PCR, and the TCRdb table lists in-frame clones only, not all of them. Clone size and V and J calls were adopted from that table, with D and trimming inferred from the DNA. The sample contains roughly 250,000 clones, over 80% of which appear only once. Germline CDR1 reads SGHAT; CDR2 reads FQNNGV. There are 13 residues in the CDR3. J was trimmed by 4 bases and V by 8 bases; bases with no gene match: 7. The cohort comprised adults aged about 18 to 90 years residing in 20 to 25 US areas. During the 2 weeks before they entered the study, exposed participants had met someone with a PCR-confirmed or clinician-diagnosed COVID-19 case.

The sequence was collected from a man aged 45-60 years who had been exposed to COVID-19. Input material: PBMCs or T cells enriched from blood (not recorded which). The chain has TRBV11-2 and TRBJ2-5, with TRBD1 matching 7 bases. CDR3 in DNA: TGTGCCAGCTCACAACAGGGGCTAGAGACCCAGTACTTC. Protein sequence: CASSQQGLETQYF. Full variable domain (remainder filled in from reference TRBV11-2 and TRBJ2-5): EAGVAQSPRYKIIEKRQSVAFWCNPISGHATLYWYQQILGQGPKLLIQFQNNGVVDDSQLPKDRFSAERLKGVDSTLKIQPAKLEDSAVYLCASSQQGLETQYFGPGTRLLVL.